The entry below gives a single T cell receptor beta chain sequence along with its context. The antigen remains undetermined. The sample is drawn from a study of T cells in Graves' hyperthyroidism and ophthalmopathy. V shed 2 bases and J shed 1 base, with 9 bases lying between them. Germline assignment: CDR1 DFQATT and CDR2 SNEGSKA (reference sequence). The length of the CDR3 is 13 residues. Study outcomes and limitations: Before onset, ophthalmopathy was predicted by the model a median 6.5 months earlier. The majority of expanded thyroid clonotypes above 0.001 also appeared in blood.

Exclusions: uncontrolled infection, other autoimmune disease, pregnancy, lactation. The blood sample dates from first hyperthyroidism diagnosis, preceding any ophthalmopathy symptoms. Amplified TCR beta CDR3 regions derived from RNA transcripts. TCR CDR3 underwent first-round RT-PCR with the HTBI primer set. TCRdb itself ran the multiplex PCR reads through MiXCR, one entry per CDR3 protein. The table lists 150,000 to 200,000 distinct CDR3 sequences, about a tenth of them singletons. The J gene is TRBJ2-7, the V gene TRBV20-1; D remains unclear. The sample was blood. This clonotype originated in a woman younger than 35 with Graves' hyperthyroidism that later progressed to Graves' ophthalmopathy. CDR3 sequence (DNA): TGCAGTGCTAGAACCCTTGGGTCCTACGAGCAGTACTTC. Its translation: CSARTLGSYEQYF.